The 8 T cell receptor beta chains below all came from one sample that was sequenced in a study of neurological immune-mediated disorders. From the 5' RACE reads, TCRdb called clonotypes with MiXCR, one entry per CDR3 protein. The repertoire includes roughly 60,000 distinct CDR3 sequences, 3.5% to 4.5% of them detected once, and 2.2% sits in the top ten. Sequences were obtained from PBMCs. Receptors were obtained from a woman in her 50s with multiple sclerosis.

This clonotype was observed a few times. Just one base apart from a much larger clone, this may be a read error. The chain has TRBV5-1 and TRBJ1-1, with D unresolved. The V end lost 5 bases, the J end lost 8 bases, and 10 bases lay between the germline ends. This CDR3 comprises 11 residues. CDR1 and CDR2 from the germline V gene are SGHRS and YFSETQ. The CDR3 sequence: CASRSQVEAFF. CDR3 sequence (DNA): TGCGCCAGCAGATCCCAGGTCGAAGCTTTCTTT.

There are many counts of this clonotype. The chain carries TRBV6-2 or TRBV6-3 and TRBJ2-2; weak D call: TRBD2 (6 bases). Per germline, CDR1 MNHEY and CDR2 SVGEGT. The length of the CDR3 is 16 residues. The V gene lost 8 bases and the J gene lost 1 base, with 17 bases spanning the gap. The CDR3, as DNA: TGTGCCAGCCTTAGGAGGGGCGAGCGGAACACCGGGGAGCTGTTTTTT. Amino acid sequence: CASLRRGERNTGELFF.

Many counts were recorded for this clonotype. The rearrangement links TRBV12-3 or TRBV12-4 to TRBJ1-4; D call uncertain. Trimming stripped 4 bases from V and 7 bases from J, with 10 bases between. This CDR3 has 13 amino acids. CDR3 protein: CASSSAGVEKLFF. In DNA, the CDR3 is TGTGCCAGCAGTTCAGCCGGGGTTGAAAAACTGTTTTTT.

This clonotype has a count of ten or more. This chain connects TRBV7-2 to TRBJ2-4, with D possibly called TRBD1 or TRBD2 (5 bases each). This CDR3 comprises 14 residues. V lost 4 bases to trimming and J lost 6 bases, with 13 bases between them. CDR1 and CDR2 from the germline V gene are SGHTA and FQGNSA. The CDR3 sequence is CASSSGTRRNIQYF. The CDR3 DNA follows: TGTGCCAGCAGCTCAGGGACGCGGAGAAACATTCAGTACTTC.

This clonotype occurred many times. V is TRBV12-3 or TRBV12-4 and J is TRBJ2-2; D remains unclear. Between the trimmed V and J ends, which lost 0 bases and 5 bases, there was a span of 7 bases. This CDR3 spans 14 amino acids. Here the CDR3 DNA reads TGTGCCAGCAGTTTAGCGCTGCGTACCGGGGAGCTGTTTTTT. The encoded protein is CASSLALRTGELFF.

This clonotype was counted at least ten times. The rearrangement uses TRBV4-3 and TRBJ2-1; unclear D gene. Germline V gives CDR1 LGHNA, CDR2 YSLEER. V lost 1 base and J lost 5, with 9 bases in between. This CDR3 is built from 14 residues. The CDR3 loop reads CASSQAGRDNEQFF. Written as DNA, the CDR3 is TGCGCCAGCAGCCAAGCAGGAAGGGACAATGAGCAGTTCTTC.

This clonotype has only a few counts. A read error is possible here, since a much larger clone lies one base away. The rearrangement uses TRBV12-3 or TRBV12-4 and TRBJ1-1, with TRBD1 matching over 8 bases. The CDR3 loop spans 15 amino acids. In DNA form, the CDR3 reads TGTGTCAGCAGGCACGACAGGGGTAGGGGAACTGAAGCTTTCTTT. Amino acid sequence: CVSRHDRGRGTEAFF.

This clonotype has ten or more counts. The chain uses TRBV2 and TRBJ2-1; a possible D gene is TRBD2 (6 bases). V lost 1 base and J 1 base, leaving 8 bases between the germline ends. This CDR3 contains 15 residues. CDR1 and CDR2 (germline): SNHLY, FYNNEI. In DNA form, the CDR3 reads TGTGCCAGCAGTGAAGAACTAGCTTCCTACAATGAGCAGTTCTTC. Protein product: CASSEELASYNEQFF. The full variable domain, its missing parts supplied by reference TRBV2 and TRBJ2-1, is EPEVTQTPSHQVTQMGQEVILRCVPISNHLYFYWYRQILGQKVEFLVSFYNNEISEKSEIFDDQFSVERPDGSNFTLKIRSTKLEDSAMYFCASSEELASYNEQFFGPGTRLTVL.